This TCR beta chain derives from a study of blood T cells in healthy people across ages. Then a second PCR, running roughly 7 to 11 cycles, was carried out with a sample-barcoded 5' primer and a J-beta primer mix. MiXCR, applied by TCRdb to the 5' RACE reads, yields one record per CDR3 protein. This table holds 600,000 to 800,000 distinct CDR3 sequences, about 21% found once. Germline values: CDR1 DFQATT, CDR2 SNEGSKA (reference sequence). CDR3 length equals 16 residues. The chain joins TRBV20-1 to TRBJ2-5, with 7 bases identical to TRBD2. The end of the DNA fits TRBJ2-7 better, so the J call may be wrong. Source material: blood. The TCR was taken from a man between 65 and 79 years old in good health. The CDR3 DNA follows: TGCAGTGCTAGTAGGTGGGGACTATCGAAATCCTACGAGCAGTACTTC. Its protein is CSASRWGLSKSYEQYF.